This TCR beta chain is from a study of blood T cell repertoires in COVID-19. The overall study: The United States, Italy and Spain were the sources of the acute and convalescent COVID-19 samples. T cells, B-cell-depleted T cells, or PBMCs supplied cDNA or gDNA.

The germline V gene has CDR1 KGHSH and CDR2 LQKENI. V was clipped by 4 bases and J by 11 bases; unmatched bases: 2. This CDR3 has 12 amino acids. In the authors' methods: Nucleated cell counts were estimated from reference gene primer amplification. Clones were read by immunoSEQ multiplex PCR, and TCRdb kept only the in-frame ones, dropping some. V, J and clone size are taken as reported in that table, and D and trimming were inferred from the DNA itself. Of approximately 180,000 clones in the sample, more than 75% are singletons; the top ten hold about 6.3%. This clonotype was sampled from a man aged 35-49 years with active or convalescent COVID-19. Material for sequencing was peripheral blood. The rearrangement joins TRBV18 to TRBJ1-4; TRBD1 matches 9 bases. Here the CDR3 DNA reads TGTGCCAGCTCACTTGGGACAGGGAAACTGTTTTTT. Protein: CASSLGTGKLFF.